The next 23 T cell receptor beta chains were all read from a single sample in a study of radiotherapy plus CTLA-4 blockade in lung cancer. The method was immunoSEQ multiplex PCR; TCRdb's version includes in-frame clones alone and lacks a portion of them. The sample lists 75,000 to 100,000 clones, roughly 88% occurring once. The starting material was peripheral blood, obtained from a patient treated with radiotherapy plus ipilimumab. The receptors originated from a human donor with non-small cell lung cancer that progressed on radiotherapy plus ipilimumab.

The chain links TRBV5-1 to TRBJ2-5; D may be TRBD2 (5 bases). The V end was cut by 0 bases, the J end by 5 bases, with 5 bases between. The CDR3 is 12 amino acids. The germline V gene has CDR1 SGHRS and CDR2 YFSETQ. This CDR3 reads CASSLAGETQYF. Here the CDR3 DNA reads TGCGCCAGCAGCTTGGCGGGGGAGACCCAGTACTTC.

The CDR3 loop is CASRTSGTQYF. The CDR3 DNA sequence: TGTGCCAGCAGAACCAGCGGGACCCAGTACTTC. The rearrangement links TRBV6-1 to TRBJ2-5; D may be TRBD2 (5 bases). CDR3 size: 11 residues. The V gene's germline CDR1 is MNHNS and CDR2 SASEGT. Trimming shortened V by 6 bases and J by 7 bases, and 9 bases separated the two germline ends.

The gene calls are TRBV18 and TRBJ2-1; 10 positions agree with TRBD2. V shed 4 bases and J 9 bases; nucleotides not matched to a gene: 9. The CDR3 is 15 amino acids. Germline V lookup: CDR1 KGHSH, CDR2 LQKENI. CDR3 residues: CASSLVLAGDGEQFF. DNA for the CDR3: TGTGCCAGCTCACTGGTCCTAGCGGGAGACGGTGAGCAGTTCTTC.

The genes are TRBV19 and TRBJ2-1; TRBD2 matches at 10 bases. Trimming took 8 bases from V and 9 from J; bases not matched to a gene: 7. Per germline, CDR1 LNHDA and CDR2 SQIVND (reference sequence). The CDR3 totals 13 residues. The CDR3 nucleotides are TGTGCCAGTGGCAGACTAGCGGGCTCTGAGCAGTTCTTC. Its protein is CASGRLAGSEQFF. The variable domain in full, with the rest retrieved from reference TRBV19 and TRBJ2-1, is DGGITQSPKYLFRKEGQNVTLSCEQNLNHDAMYWYRQDPGQGLRLIYYSQIVNDFQKGDIAEGYSVSREKKESFPLTVTSAQKNPTAFYLCASGRLAGSEQFFGPGTRLTVL.

Here the CDR3 DNA reads TGTGCCAGCAGGCGCCTACAGGGAGGGGACTATGGCTACACCTTC. Translated, it gives CASRRLQGGDYGYTF. The chain links TRBV9 to TRBJ1-2; a possible D gene is TRBD1 (6 bases). Trimming removed 5 bases from V and 3 bases from J, with 17 bases in between. This CDR3 has 15 amino acids. Per germline, CDR1 SGDLS and CDR2 YYNGEE.

The chain employs TRBV6-5 and TRBJ2-1; D is possibly TRBD1 (6 bases). This CDR3 comprises 14 residues. V gave up 5 bases and J gave up 4 bases, with 12 bases separating them. CDR1 and CDR2 from the germline V gene are MNHEY and SVGAGI. The CDR3 DNA reads TGTGCCAGCAGTCTACGACAGGTGTACAATGAGCAGTTCTTC. Translated: CASSLRQVYNEQFF.

The chain combines TRBV2 with TRBJ2-3; 7 bases are shared with TRBD2. The CDR3 is 16 amino acids. V was clipped by 5 bases and J by 2 bases; unmatched bases: 10. Per germline, CDR1 SNHLY and CDR2 FYNNEI. CDR3 amino acids: CASSSTLAEITDTQYF. The CDR3 DNA reads TGTGCCAGCAGTTCTACTCTAGCGGAGATCACAGATACGCAGTATTTT. Full variable domain (missing parts from reference TRBV2 and TRBJ2-3): EPEVTQTPSHQVTQMGQEVILRCVPISNHLYFYWYRQILGQKVEFLVSFYNNEISEKSEIFDDQFSVERPDGSNFTLKIRSTKLEDSAMYFCASSSTLAEITDTQYFGPGTRLTVL.

CDR3 DNA: TGTGCCAGCAGTCCCCGGTCGGACGGGAACACTGAAGCTTTCTTT. This encodes CASSPRSDGNTEAFF. This chain links TRBV27 with TRBJ1-1; D not certain. The CDR3 loop spans 15 amino acids. The V end was cut by 5 bases, the J end by 1 base, with 14 bases between. The germline V gene has CDR1 MNHEY and CDR2 SMNVEV (reference sequence).

This clone was counted a single time. The V and J genes are TRBV18 and TRBJ1-2; D unclear. The CDR3 is 14 residues long. Trimming cost V 3 bases and J 4 bases, with 12 bases left between them. The V gene's germline CDR1 is KGHSH and CDR2 LQKENI. The CDR3: CASSPADGSYGYTF. The CDR3 bases are TGTGCCAGCTCACCCGCGGACGGTAGCTATGGCTACACCTTC.

The chain combines TRBV6-1 with TRBJ2-2; no clear D gene. V was clipped by 6 bases and J by 5 bases, with 7 bases between them. Germline assignment: CDR1 MNHNS and CDR2 SASEGT. The CDR3 has 12 amino acids. In nucleotides, the CDR3 is TGTGCCAGCAGCCGTACGACCGGGGAGCTGTTTTTT. Translation: CASSRTTGELFF.

The rearrangement joins TRBV9 to TRBJ1-3; possible D gene TRBD1, 5 bases. CDR1 SGDLS and CDR2 YYNGEE come from the germline V gene. V lost 4 bases to trimming and J lost 0 bases, with 14 bases between them. CDR3 size: 16 residues. The CDR3 loop reads CASSFQDTSSGNTIYF. The CDR3 region has the DNA TGTGCCAGCAGCTTCCAGGACACGAGCTCTGGAAACACCATATATTTT.

The chain links TRBV2 to TRBJ2-5; possibly TRBD2 for D (7 bases). Trimming took 7 bases from V and 1 from J, leaving 13 bases between them. This CDR3 is 14 amino acids long. Per germline, CDR1 SNHLY and CDR2 FYNNEI. The CDR3 region is CASTLAGAQETQYF. In DNA form, the CDR3 reads TGTGCCAGCACCCTTGCGGGGGCCCAAGAGACCCAGTACTTC.

V is TRBV5-1 and J is TRBJ2-5; TRBD2 aligns across 15 bases. The CDR3 has 17 residues. With V trimmed by 4 bases and J by 4 bases, 8 bases remained unmatched. The germline V gene encodes CDR1 SGHRS and CDR2 YFSETQ. The CDR3 DNA reads as TGCGCCAGCAGCCGCAGGACTAGCGGGAGGGGGGCAGAGACCCAGTACTTC. It encodes CASSRRTSGRGAETQYF. Together with reference TRBV5-1 and TRBJ2-5, the CDR3 gives the full variable domain: KAGVTQTPRYLIKTRGQQVTLSCSPISGHRSVSWYQQTPGQGLQFLFEYFSETQRNKGNFPGRFSGRQFSNSRSEMNVSTLELGDSALYLCASSRRTSGRGAETQYFGPGTRLLVL.

The chain links TRBV7-3 to TRBJ2-2, with D hard to call. This CDR3 is built from 16 residues. Germline CDR1 and CDR2: SGHTA and FQGTGA. The germline V and J ends were trimmed by 1 base and 6 bases, with 15 bases remaining between them. CDR3 region: CASSLIPAGLPGELFF. CDR3 coding DNA: TGTGCCAGCAGCTTAATCCCGGCAGGTTTACCCGGGGAGCTGTTTTTT. Together with reference TRBV7-3 and TRBJ2-2, the CDR3 gives the full variable domain: GAGVSQTPSNKVTEKGKYVELRCDPISGHTALYWYRQSLGQGPEFLIYFQGTGAADDSGLPNDRFFAVRPEGSVSTLKIQRTERGDSAVYLCASSLIPAGLPGELFFGEGSRLTVL.

CDR3 residues: CASSRQGPYGYTF. CDR3 nucleotide sequence: TGTGCCAGCAGTCGACAAGGACCTTATGGCTACACCTTC. The V call is TRBV6-6, the J call TRBJ1-2, with D uncertain. V lost 5 bases to trimming and J lost 5 bases, with 12 bases between them. Germline V gene lookup returns CDR1 MNHNY and CDR2 SVGAGI (reference sequence). There are 13 residues in the CDR3.

The V call is TRBV19, the J call TRBJ1-1, with 8 bases fitting TRBD1. Germline loops: CDR1 LNHDA, CDR2 SQIVND (reference sequence). CDR3 length: 15 amino acids. The DNA of the CDR3 is TGTGCGGTACGGACAGGGTGGAGAATGAACACTGAAGCTTTCTTT. Protein sequence: CAVRTGWRMNTEAFF.

The chain is built from TRBV6-1 and TRBJ2-3; D is unresolved. CDR3 length: 14 amino acids. V dropped 8 bases and J dropped 0 bases, with 12 bases sitting between them. Germline V gene sequence: CDR1 MNHNS, CDR2 SASEGT. CDR3 sequence reads: CASVPSLSTDTQYF. DNA of the CDR3: TGTGCCAGCGTTCCGAGCTTGAGCACAGATACGCAGTATTTT.

This clone was seen just once. The chain joins TRBV7-2 to TRBJ2-7, with D maybe TRBD1 (5 bases). This CDR3 contains 14 residues. CDR1 is SGHTA, CDR2 FQGNSA, per germline. Trimming pared 1 base from V and 1 base from J, leaving 8 bases between. Here the CDR3 DNA reads TGTGCCAGCAGCTTAGGTCGACAGTCCTACGAGCAGTACTTC. Translating gives CASSLGRQSYEQYF.

The chain joins TRBV9 to TRBJ2-7; 7 bases agree with TRBD2. The CDR3 loop spans 15 amino acids. Germline lookup yields CDR1 SGDLS and CDR2 YYNGEE. The trim removed 3 bases at V and 10 bases at J, leaving 16 bases unmatched. CDR3 in DNA: TGTGCCAGCAGCGCCTCGGACGGGGGGACTATGAGACAGTACTTC. It specifies CASSASDGGTMRQYF. The full variable domain, rest sourced from reference TRBV9 and TRBJ2-7, is DSGVTQTPKHLITATGQRVTLRCSPRSGDLSVYWYQQSLDQGLQFLIQYYNGEERAKGNILERFSAQQFPDLHSELNLSSLELGDSALYFCASSASDGGTMRQYFGPGTRLTVT.

The gene calls are TRBV9 and TRBJ2-1, with 8 bases fitting TRBD2. Unmatched junction bases numbered 4, after V lost 1 base and J lost 4 bases. Germline V gene lookup returns CDR1 SGDLS and CDR2 YYNGEE. The CDR3 totals 15 residues. CDR3 DNA sequence: TGTGCCAGCAGCGTAAGGAGCGGGAGTTACAATGAGCAGTTCTTC. Encoded protein: CASSVRSGSYNEQFF.

This clone showed up just once. The rearrangement links TRBV19 to TRBJ1-1; TRBD1 matches 9 bases. The CDR3 is 14 amino acids. Trimming removed 6 bases from V and 8 bases from J; junction bases left unmatched: 10. CDR1 and CDR2 from the germline V gene are LNHDA and SQIVND (reference sequence). The CDR3 protein is CASSRRDRASEAFF. DNA for the CDR3: TGTGCCAGTAGCCGCCGGGACAGGGCTTCCGAAGCTTTCTTT. The full variable domain, rest sourced from reference TRBV19 and TRBJ1-1, is DGGITQSPKYLFRKEGQNVTLSCEQNLNHDAMYWYRQDPGQGLRLIYYSQIVNDFQKGDIAEGYSVSREKKESFPLTVTSAQKNPTAFYLCASSRRDRASEAFFGQGTRLTVV.

CDR3 protein: CASSLVGQINTEAFF. In DNA, the CDR3 is TGCGCCAGCAGCTTGGTTGGACAGATTAACACTGAAGCTTTCTTT. The chain has TRBV5-1 and TRBJ1-1; TRBD1 might be the D (6 bases). CDR1 is SGHRS and CDR2 is YFSETQ in the germline V gene. V was clipped by 0 bases and J by 2 bases, with 11 bases between them. The CDR3 has 15 amino acids.

This chain joins TRBV2 and TRBJ1-2; D might be TRBD1 (6 bases). The CDR3 runs 14 residues. CDR1 and CDR2 (germline): SNHLY, FYNNEI. Trimming took 3 bases from V and 4 from J, leaving 12 bases between them. CDR3 in amino acids: CASSEVSGAYGYTF. As DNA, the CDR3 is TGTGCCAGCAGTGAGGTTTCGGGGGCCTATGGCTACACCTTC. The entire variable domain, with the rest obtained from reference TRBV2 and TRBJ1-2, is as follows: EPEVTQTPSHQVTQMGQEVILRCVPISNHLYFYWYRQILGQKVEFLVSFYNNEISEKSEIFDDQFSVERPDGSNFTLKIRSTKLEDSAMYFCASSEVSGAYGYTFGSGTRLTVV.